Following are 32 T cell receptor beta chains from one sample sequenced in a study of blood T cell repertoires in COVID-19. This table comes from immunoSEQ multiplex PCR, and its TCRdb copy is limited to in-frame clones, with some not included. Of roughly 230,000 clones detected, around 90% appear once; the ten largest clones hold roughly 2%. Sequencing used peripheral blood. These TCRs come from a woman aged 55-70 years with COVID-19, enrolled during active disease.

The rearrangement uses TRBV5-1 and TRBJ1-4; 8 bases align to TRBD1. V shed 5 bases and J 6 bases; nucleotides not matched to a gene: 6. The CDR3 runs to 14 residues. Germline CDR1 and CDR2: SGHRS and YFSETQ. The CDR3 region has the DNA TGCGCCAGCAGTATGCAGGGGGCGGATGAAAAACTGTTTTTT. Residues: CASSMQGADEKLFF.

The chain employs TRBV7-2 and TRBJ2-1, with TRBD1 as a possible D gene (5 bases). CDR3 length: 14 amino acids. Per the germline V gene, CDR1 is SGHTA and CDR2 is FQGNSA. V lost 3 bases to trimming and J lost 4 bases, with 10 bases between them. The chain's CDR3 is CASSLVGPYNEQFF. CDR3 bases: TGTGCCAGCAGCTTGGTGGGGCCGTACAATGAGCAGTTCTTC.

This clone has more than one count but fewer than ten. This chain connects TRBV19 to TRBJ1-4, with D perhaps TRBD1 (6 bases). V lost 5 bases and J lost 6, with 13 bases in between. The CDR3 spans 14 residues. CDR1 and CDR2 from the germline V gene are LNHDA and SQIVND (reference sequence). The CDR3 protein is CASSPGAGDEKLFF. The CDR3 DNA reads TGTGCCAGTAGTCCCGGGGCAGGGGATGAAAAACTGTTTTTT.

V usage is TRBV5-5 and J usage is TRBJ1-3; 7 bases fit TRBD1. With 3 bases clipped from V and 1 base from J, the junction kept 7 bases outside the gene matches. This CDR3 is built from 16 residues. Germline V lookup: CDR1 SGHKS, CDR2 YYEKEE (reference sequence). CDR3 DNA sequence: TGTGCCAGCAGCTGGGACACGGGACAGTCTGGAAACACCATATATTTT. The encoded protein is CASSWDTGQSGNTIYF.

The CDR3 bases are TGTGCCACCAGCAACCAGGGGCCTGGAAACACCATATATTTT. It yields the protein CATSNQGPGNTIYF. The rearrangement joins TRBV15 to TRBJ1-3; tentative D call: TRBD1 (6 bases). The CDR3 consists of 14 residues. With 4 bases removed from V and 2 bases from J, the gap between germline ends came to 9 bases. The germline V gene encodes CDR1 LNHNV and CDR2 YYDKDF (reference sequence).

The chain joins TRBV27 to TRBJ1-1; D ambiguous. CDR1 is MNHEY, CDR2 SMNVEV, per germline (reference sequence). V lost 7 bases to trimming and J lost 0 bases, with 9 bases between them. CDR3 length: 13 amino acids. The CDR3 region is CASIGQLNTEAFF. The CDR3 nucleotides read TGTGCCAGCATTGGGCAGCTGAACACTGAAGCTTTCTTT.

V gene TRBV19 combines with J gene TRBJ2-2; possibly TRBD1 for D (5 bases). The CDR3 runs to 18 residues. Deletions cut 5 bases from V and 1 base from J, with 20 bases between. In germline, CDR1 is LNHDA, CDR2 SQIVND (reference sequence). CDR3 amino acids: CASSYESRTRENTGELFF. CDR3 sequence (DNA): TGTGCCAGTAGTTACGAATCCCGGACAAGGGAGAACACCGGGGAGCTGTTTTTT.

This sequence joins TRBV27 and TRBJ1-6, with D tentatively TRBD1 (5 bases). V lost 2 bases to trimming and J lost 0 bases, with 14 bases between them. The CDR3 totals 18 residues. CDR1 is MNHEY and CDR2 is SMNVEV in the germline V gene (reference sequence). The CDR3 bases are TGTGCCAGCAGTTTACGGCCCGGGGGAAGCTCCTATAATTCACCCCTCCACTTT. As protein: CASSLRPGGSSYNSPLHF.

The CDR3 DNA is TGTGCCAGCAGCTGGGGACTAGCGGGGGGCGCCAGCACAGATACGCAGTATTTT. It yields the protein CASSWGLAGGASTDTQYF. This rearrangement joins TRBV7-2 to TRBJ2-3; TRBD2 aligns across 15 bases. Germline V gives CDR1 SGHTA, CDR2 FQGNSA. Unmatched junction bases numbered 5, after V lost 4 bases and J lost 0 bases. The CDR3 length is 18 residues.

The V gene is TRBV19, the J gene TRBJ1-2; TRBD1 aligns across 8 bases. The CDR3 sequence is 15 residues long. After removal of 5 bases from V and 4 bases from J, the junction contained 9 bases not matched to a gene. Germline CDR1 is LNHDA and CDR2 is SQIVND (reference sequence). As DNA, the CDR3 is TGTGCCAGTAGTGTGGACAGGGACATTCTCTATGGCTACACCTTC. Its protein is CASSVDRDILYGYTF.

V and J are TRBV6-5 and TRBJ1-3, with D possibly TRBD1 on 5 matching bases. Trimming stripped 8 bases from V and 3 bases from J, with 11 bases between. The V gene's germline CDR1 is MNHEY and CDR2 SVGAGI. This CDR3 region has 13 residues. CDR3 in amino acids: CASGRDFGNTIYF. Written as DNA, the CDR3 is TGTGCCAGCGGAAGGGACTTTGGAAACACCATATATTTT.

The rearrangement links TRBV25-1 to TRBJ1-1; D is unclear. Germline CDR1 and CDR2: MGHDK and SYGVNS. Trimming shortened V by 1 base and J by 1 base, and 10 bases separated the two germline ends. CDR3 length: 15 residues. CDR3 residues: CASSELDRENTEAFF. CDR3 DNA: TGTGCCAGCAGTGAATTGGACCGGGAGAACACTGAAGCTTTCTTT.

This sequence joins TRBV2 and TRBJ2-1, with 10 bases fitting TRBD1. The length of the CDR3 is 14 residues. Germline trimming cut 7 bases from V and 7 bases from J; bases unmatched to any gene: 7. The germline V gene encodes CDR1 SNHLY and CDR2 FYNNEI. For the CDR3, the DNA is TGTGCCAGCAATGAGGACAGGGGGTCGAATGAGCAGTTCTTC. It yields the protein CASNEDRGSNEQFF.

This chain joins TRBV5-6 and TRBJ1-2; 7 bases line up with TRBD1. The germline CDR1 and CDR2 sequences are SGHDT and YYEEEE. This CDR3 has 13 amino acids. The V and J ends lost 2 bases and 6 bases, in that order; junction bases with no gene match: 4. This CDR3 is CASSFDRANGYTF. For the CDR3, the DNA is TGTGCCAGCAGCTTCGACAGGGCTAATGGCTACACCTTC.

For the CDR3, the DNA is TGTGCCAGCAGTTCGCCCGGACAGGGGGACAATGGCTACACCTTC. Protein product: CASSSPGQGDNGYTF. The chain is built from TRBV6-5 and TRBJ1-2; 10 bases line up with TRBD1. Germline assignment: CDR1 MNHEY and CDR2 SVGAGI. The CDR3 covers 15 residues. Trimming took 4 bases from V and 6 from J; bases not matched to a gene: 8.

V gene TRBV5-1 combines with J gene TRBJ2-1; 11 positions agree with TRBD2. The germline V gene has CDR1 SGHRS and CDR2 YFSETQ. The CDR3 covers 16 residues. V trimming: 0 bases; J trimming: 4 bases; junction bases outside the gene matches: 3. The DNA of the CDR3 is TGCGCCAGCAGCTTGGCCCCTAGCGGGGGGTACAATGAGCAGTTCTTC. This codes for CASSLAPSGGYNEQFF.

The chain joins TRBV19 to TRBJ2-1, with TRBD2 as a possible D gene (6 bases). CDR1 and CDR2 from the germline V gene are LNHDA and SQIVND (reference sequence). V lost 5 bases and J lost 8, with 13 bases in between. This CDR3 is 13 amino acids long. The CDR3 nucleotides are TGTGCCAGTAGTGCCCTAGAGCGGGATGAGCAGTTCTTC. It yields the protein CASSALERDEQFF. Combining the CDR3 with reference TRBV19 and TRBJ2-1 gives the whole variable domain DGGITQSPKYLFRKEGQNVTLSCEQNLNHDAMYWYRQDPGQGLRLIYYSQIVNDFQKGDIAEGYSVSREKKESFPLTVTSAQKNPTAFYLCASSALERDEQFFGPGTRLTVL.

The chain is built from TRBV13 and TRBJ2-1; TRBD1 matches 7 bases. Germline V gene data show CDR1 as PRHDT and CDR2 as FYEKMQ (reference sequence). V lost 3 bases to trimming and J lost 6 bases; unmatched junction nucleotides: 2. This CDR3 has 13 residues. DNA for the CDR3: TGTGCCAGCAGCTTCAACAGGGGCAATGAGCAGTTCTTC. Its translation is CASSFNRGNEQFF.

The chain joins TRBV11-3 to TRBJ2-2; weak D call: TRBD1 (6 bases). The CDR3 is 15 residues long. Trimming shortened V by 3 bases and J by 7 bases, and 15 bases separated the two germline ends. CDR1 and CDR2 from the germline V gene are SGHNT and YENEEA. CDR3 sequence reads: CASSFGKGVIGELFF. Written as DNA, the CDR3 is TGTGCCAGCAGCTTCGGGAAGGGGGTCATCGGGGAGCTGTTTTTT.

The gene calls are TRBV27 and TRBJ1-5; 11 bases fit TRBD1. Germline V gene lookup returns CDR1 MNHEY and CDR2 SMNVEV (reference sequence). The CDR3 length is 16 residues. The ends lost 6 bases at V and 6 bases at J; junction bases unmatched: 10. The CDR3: CASSPRGQGASQPQHF. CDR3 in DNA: TGTGCCAGCAGCCCCCGAGGACAGGGGGCATCTCAGCCCCAGCATTTT.

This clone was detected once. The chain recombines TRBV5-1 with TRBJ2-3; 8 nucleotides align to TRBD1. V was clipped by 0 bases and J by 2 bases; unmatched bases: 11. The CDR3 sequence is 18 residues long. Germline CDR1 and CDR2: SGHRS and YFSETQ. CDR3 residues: CASSLEGRGRGHTDTQYF. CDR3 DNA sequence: TGCGCCAGCAGCTTGGAGGGCAGGGGGCGAGGACACACAGATACGCAGTATTTT.

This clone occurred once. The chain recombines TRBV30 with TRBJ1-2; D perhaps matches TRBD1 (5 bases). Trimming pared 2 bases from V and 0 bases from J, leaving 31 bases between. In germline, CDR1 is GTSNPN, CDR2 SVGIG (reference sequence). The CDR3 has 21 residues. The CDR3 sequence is CAWSPGGYSWRVSETNYGYTF. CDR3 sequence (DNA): TGTGCCTGGAGTCCCGGGGGGTATTCTTGGCGAGTAAGCGAGACTAACTATGGCTACACCTTC.

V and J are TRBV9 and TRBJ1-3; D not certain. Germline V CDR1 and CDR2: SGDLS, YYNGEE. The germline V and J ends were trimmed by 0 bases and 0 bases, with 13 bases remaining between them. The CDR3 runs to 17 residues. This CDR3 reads CASSVGLGDPSGNTIYF. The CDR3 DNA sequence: TGTGCCAGCAGCGTAGGGCTTGGAGATCCCTCTGGAAACACCATATATTTT.

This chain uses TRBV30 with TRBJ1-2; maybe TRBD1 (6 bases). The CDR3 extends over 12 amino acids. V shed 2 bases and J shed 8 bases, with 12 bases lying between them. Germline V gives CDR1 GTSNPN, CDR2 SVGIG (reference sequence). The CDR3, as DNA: TGTGCCTGGAGTAACAGGGCGAAGGGCTACACCTTC. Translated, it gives CAWSNRAKGYTF.

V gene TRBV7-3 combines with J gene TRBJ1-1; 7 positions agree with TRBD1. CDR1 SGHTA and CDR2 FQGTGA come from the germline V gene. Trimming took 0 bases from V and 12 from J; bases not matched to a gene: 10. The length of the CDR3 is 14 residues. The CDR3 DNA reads TGTGCCAGCAGCTTAACAGGGGGCGCGCCCAATACTTTCTTT. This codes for CASSLTGGAPNTFF.

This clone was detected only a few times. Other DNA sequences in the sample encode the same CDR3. CDR3 nucleotides: TGCGCCAGCAGACAGGGGGCGCGGGGCACCGGGGAGCTGTTTTTT. Its protein is CASRQGARGTGELFF. The chain carries TRBV10-2 and TRBJ2-2; TRBD1 aligns across 9 bases. The V segment lost 6 bases and the J segment 4 bases; nucleotides outside the gene matches: 6. The CDR3 consists of 15 residues. Germline values: CDR1 WSHSY, CDR2 SAAADI.

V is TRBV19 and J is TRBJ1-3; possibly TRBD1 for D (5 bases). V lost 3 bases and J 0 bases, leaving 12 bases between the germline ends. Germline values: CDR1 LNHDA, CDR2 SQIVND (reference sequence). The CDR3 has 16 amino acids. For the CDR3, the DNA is TGTGCCAGTAGTATTAGACAGTCGTCCTCTGGAAACACCATATATTTT. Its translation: CASSIRQSSSGNTIYF. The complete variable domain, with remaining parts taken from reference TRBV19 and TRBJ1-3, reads DGGITQSPKYLFRKEGQNVTLSCEQNLNHDAMYWYRQDPGQGLRLIYYSQIVNDFQKGDIAEGYSVSREKKESFPLTVTSAQKNPTAFYLCASSIRQSSSGNTIYFGEGSWLTVV.

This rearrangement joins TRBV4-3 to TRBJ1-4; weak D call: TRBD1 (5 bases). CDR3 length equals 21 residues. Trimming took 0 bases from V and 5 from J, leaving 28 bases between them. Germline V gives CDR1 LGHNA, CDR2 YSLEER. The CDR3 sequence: CASSQDVPGLGGRGRNEKLFF. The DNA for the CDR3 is TGCGCCAGCAGCCAAGACGTTCCAGGGTTAGGTGGGCGGGGACGAAATGAAAAACTGTTTTTT.

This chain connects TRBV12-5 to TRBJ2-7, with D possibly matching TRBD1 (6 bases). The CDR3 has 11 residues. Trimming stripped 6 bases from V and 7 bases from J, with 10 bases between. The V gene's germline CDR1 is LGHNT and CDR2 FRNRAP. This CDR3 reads CASGGHREQYF. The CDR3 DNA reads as TGTGCTAGTGGGGGACATAGGGAGCAGTACTTC.

The CDR3 DNA follows: TGTGCCAGCACCGCAATGGGGCGGACTGAAGCTTTCTTT. Translating it yields CASTAMGRTEAFF. The J gene is TRBJ1-1, the V gene TRBV6-5; D possibly corresponds to TRBD1 (5 bases). Germline assignment: CDR1 MNHEY and CDR2 SVGAGI. Trimming stripped 7 bases from V and 5 bases from J, with 14 bases between. CDR3 length equals 13 residues.

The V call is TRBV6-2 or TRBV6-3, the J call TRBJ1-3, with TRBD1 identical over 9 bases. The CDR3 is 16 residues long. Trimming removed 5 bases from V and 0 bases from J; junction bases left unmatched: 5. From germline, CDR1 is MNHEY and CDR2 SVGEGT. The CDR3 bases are TGTGCCAGCAGTCCGGGACAGGGACCCTCTGGAAACACCATATATTTT. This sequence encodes CASSPGQGPSGNTIYF.

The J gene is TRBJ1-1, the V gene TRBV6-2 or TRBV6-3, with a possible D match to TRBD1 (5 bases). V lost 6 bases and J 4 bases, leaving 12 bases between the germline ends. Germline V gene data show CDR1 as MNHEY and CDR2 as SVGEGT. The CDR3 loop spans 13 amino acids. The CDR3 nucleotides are TGTGCCAGCAGCTTTCCAAGGGGCACTGAAGCTTTCTTT. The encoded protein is CASSFPRGTEAFF.